These 27 T cell receptor beta chains were all obtained from the same sample, sequenced in a study of blood T cell repertoires in COVID-19. Profiling relied on immunoSEQ multiplex PCR, and the TCRdb table lists in-frame clones only, not all of them. The repertoire includes tens of thousands of clones, about 93% of them detected once, and approximately 0.74% sits in the top ten. The specimen was peripheral blood. These TCRs come from a woman of 80 years or more with acute or convalescent COVID-19.

This chain links TRBV5-4 with TRBJ2-7, with 7 nucleotides matching TRBD2. Germline V gives CDR1 SGHNT, CDR2 YYREEE (reference sequence). The V segment lost 1 base and the J segment 7 bases; nucleotides outside the gene matches: 5. CDR3 length equals 13 residues. The CDR3 is CASSLTGGSEQYF. The CDR3, as DNA: TGTGCCAGCAGCTTGACGGGAGGAAGTGAGCAGTACTTC. The full variable domain, its missing parts supplied by reference TRBV5-4 and TRBJ2-7, is ETGVTQSPTHLIKTRGQQVTLRCSSQSGHNTVSWYQQALGQGPQFIFQYYREEENGRGNFPPRFSGLQFPNYSSELNVNALELDDSALYLCASSLTGGSEQYFGPGTRLTVT.

This clone was seen just once. The J gene is TRBJ2-1, the V gene TRBV6-5; 9 nucleotides agree with TRBD2. V dropped 8 bases and J dropped 8; count of bases not matched to a gene: 4. This CDR3 has 12 amino acids. Germline CDR1 and CDR2: MNHEY and SVGAGI. The CDR3 sequence is CASVAGVYEQFF. The CDR3 DNA reads as TGTGCCAGCGTAGCGGGGGTGTATGAGCAGTTCTTC.

V usage is TRBV29-1 and J usage is TRBJ1-5; D remains unclear. The germline V and J ends were trimmed by 6 bases and 4 bases, with 19 bases remaining between them. Looked up from germline, CDR1 is SQVTM and CDR2 is ANQGSEA. The CDR3 sequence is 15 residues long. Written as DNA, the CDR3 is TGCAGCGTAACGGAGACGGGGAAAGAGAATCAGCCCCAGCATTTT. Protein sequence: CSVTETGKENQPQHF.

The chain has TRBV3-1 (or the pseudogene TRBV3-2) and TRBJ2-4; 12 bases match TRBD2. The trim removed 2 bases at V and 7 bases at J, leaving 0 bases unmatched. The CDR3 contains 14 residues. Germline V gene lookup returns CDR1 LGHDT and CDR2 YNNKEL (reference sequence). Here the CDR3 DNA reads TGTGCCAGCAGCCAAACTAGCGGGAGGAACATTCAGTACTTC. Translated: CASSQTSGRNIQYF.

This clone was recorded only once. V gene TRBV9 combines with J gene TRBJ2-3; 9 bases align to TRBD1. Germline CDR1 reads SGDLS; CDR2 reads YYNGEE. The CDR3 extends over 16 amino acids. Trimming at V came to 3 bases and at J to 3 bases, leaving 8 bases not matched to a gene. CDR3 DNA sequence: TGTGCCAGCAGCGGAGGGGGGACAGGGAGGACAGATACGCAGTATTTT. This gives the protein CASSGGGTGRTDTQYF. Filled out from reference TRBV9 and TRBJ2-3, the complete variable domain reads DSGVTQTPKHLITATGQRVTLRCSPRSGDLSVYWYQQSLDQGLQFLIQYYNGEERAKGNILERFSAQQFPDLHSELNLSSLELGDSALYFCASSGGGTGRTDTQYFGPGTRLTVL.

The rearrangement joins TRBV19 to TRBJ1-1; no reliable D call. V lost 4 bases to trimming and J lost 0 bases, with 12 bases between them. This CDR3 is built from 15 residues. Germline V lookup: CDR1 LNHDA, CDR2 SQIVND (reference sequence). The CDR3 DNA is TGTGCCAGTAGTACGCACAGTAGAATGAACACTGAAGCTTTCTTT. Its protein is CASSTHSRMNTEAFF. Full variable domain (missing parts from reference TRBV19 and TRBJ1-1): DGGITQSPKYLFRKEGQNVTLSCEQNLNHDAMYWYRQDPGQGLRLIYYSQIVNDFQKGDIAEGYSVSREKKESFPLTVTSAQKNPTAFYLCASSTHSRMNTEAFFGQGTRLTVV.

The chain is built from TRBV28 and TRBJ1-3, with 8 positions matching TRBD1. The CDR3 consists of 16 residues. From germline, CDR1 is MDHEN and CDR2 SYDVKM. Trimming cost V 8 bases and J 0 bases; bases outside gene matches: 9. CDR3 nucleotide sequence: TGTGCCAGCGGATGGACAGGGACTTACTCTGGAAACACCATATATTTT. Translating it yields CASGWTGTYSGNTIYF. Drawing the rest from reference TRBV28 and TRBJ1-3, the complete variable domain is DVKVTQSSRYLVKRTGEKVFLECVQDMDHENMFWYRQDPGLGLRLIYFSYDVKMKEKGDIPEGYSVSREKKERFSLILESASTNQTSMYLCASGWTGTYSGNTIYFGEGSWLTVV.

CDR3 amino acids: CASIPGQGARDTQYF. The CDR3 nucleotides are TGTGCCAGCATTCCGGGACAGGGGGCGAGAGATACGCAGTATTTT. J is TRBJ2-3 and V is TRBV6-1, with 12 bases identical to TRBD1. The CDR3 covers 15 residues. With V trimmed by 7 bases and J by 5 bases, 7 bases remained unmatched. Germline V gene data show CDR1 as MNHNS and CDR2 as SASEGT.

This clone appeared a few times. The V and J genes are TRBV9 and TRBJ2-2; 8 bases fit TRBD2. This CDR3 is built from 16 residues. V shed 7 bases and J 0 bases; nucleotides not matched to a gene: 8. Germline values: CDR1 SGDLS, CDR2 YYNGEE. CDR3 bases: TGTGCCAGCGATAGCGGGGCGACCGCGAACACCGGGGAGCTGTTTTTT. Translation gives CASDSGATANTGELFF.

The chain uses TRBV27 and TRBJ2-5; 8 positions match TRBD2. Unmatched junction bases numbered 11, after V lost 1 base and J lost 1 base. CDR3 length equals 18 residues. Germline V gene sequence: CDR1 MNHEY, CDR2 SMNVEV (reference sequence). CDR3 in DNA: TGTGCCAGCAGTTTATTTTGGAAAGCGGGGGACCTCCAAGAGACCCAGTACTTC. Its translation is CASSLFWKAGDLQETQYF.

The genes are TRBV4-1 and TRBJ2-7, with 8 bases identical to TRBD2. The germline gives CDR1 MGHRA, CDR2 YSYEKL. CDR3 length equals 15 residues. The V segment lost 3 bases and the J segment 4 bases; nucleotides outside the gene matches: 8. In DNA form, the CDR3 reads TGCGCCAGCAGCCATCCAGCGGGAGAGGTTTACGAGCAGTACTTC. Its protein product is CASSHPAGEVYEQYF.

This clone was observed a single time. The chain uses TRBV11-2 and TRBJ2-7; D is possibly TRBD2 (5 bases). The V end lost 4 bases, the J end lost 2 bases, and 9 bases lay between the germline ends. The length of the CDR3 is 13 residues. Germline V gene lookup returns CDR1 SGHAT and CDR2 FQNNGV. In DNA form, the CDR3 reads TGTGCCAGCAGCTCCCGGGAAACCTACGAGCAGTACTTC. This gives the protein CASSSRETYEQYF.

This chain links TRBV2 with TRBJ2-1, with 7 bases identical to TRBD2. V lost 4 bases to trimming and J lost 7 bases; unmatched junction nucleotides: 4. Per the germline V gene, CDR1 is SNHLY and CDR2 is FYNNEI. The CDR3 runs 13 residues. The CDR3 here is CASSGNGRNEQFF. The CDR3, as DNA: TGTGCCAGCAGTGGGAACGGGAGGAATGAGCAGTTCTTC. Based on the CDR3 plus reference TRBV2 and TRBJ2-1, the full variable domain is EPEVTQTPSHQVTQMGQEVILRCVPISNHLYFYWYRQILGQKVEFLVSFYNNEISEKSEIFDDQFSVERPDGSNFTLKIRSTKLEDSAMYFCASSGNGRNEQFFGPGTRLTVL.

V gene TRBV3-1 (or the pseudogene TRBV3-2) combines with J gene TRBJ1-2, with a possible D match to TRBD1 (6 bases). The CDR3 consists of 14 residues. Germline V lookup: CDR1 LGHDT, CDR2 YNNKEL (reference sequence). Trimming took off 4 bases at V and 14 bases at J, with 23 bases between the two ends. CDR3 in amino acids: CASSPHSVDSACTF. The DNA of the CDR3 is TGTGCCAGCAGCCCACACTCCGTGGACAGTGCCTGTACCTTC.

The rearrangement joins TRBV6-5 to TRBJ1-1; TRBD1 matches 8 bases. Trimming took 7 bases from V and 6 from J; bases not matched to a gene: 13. The germline CDR1 and CDR2 sequences are MNHEY and SVGAGI. The CDR3 has 15 residues. This chain's CDR3 is CASNAPGGAGAEAFF. Written as DNA, the CDR3 is TGTGCCAGCAACGCCCCAGGGGGCGCAGGCGCTGAAGCTTTCTTT.

V usage is TRBV11-3 and J usage is TRBJ2-1, with a tentative D call TRBD1 (5 bases). The germline V gene encodes CDR1 SGHNT and CDR2 YENEEA. CDR3 size: 16 residues. V gave up 2 bases and J gave up 6 bases, with 17 bases separating them. CDR3 coding DNA: TGTGCCAGCAGCTTAAATACAGGACATATCCCCAATGAGCAGTTCTTC. It translates to CASSLNTGHIPNEQFF.

V gene TRBV5-5 combines with J gene TRBJ1-6; TRBD1 aligns across 8 bases. CDR3 length equals 16 residues. After removal of 0 bases from V and 7 bases from J, the junction contained 6 bases not matched to a gene. CDR1 and CDR2 from the germline V gene are SGHKS and YYEKEE (reference sequence). The CDR3 reads CASSLETGAPNSPLHF. The DNA for the CDR3 is TGTGCCAGCAGCTTGGAGACAGGGGCCCCAAATTCACCCCTCCACTTT.

This clone showed up just a few times. The rearrangement uses TRBV29-1 and TRBJ1-1, with D tentatively TRBD1 (6 bases). Trimming took 7 bases from V and 2 from J, leaving 14 bases between them. The CDR3 sequence is 13 residues long. Per germline, CDR1 SQVTM and CDR2 ANQGSEA. As DNA, the CDR3 is TGCAGCGGAACCGTACAGGGAAACACTGAAGCTTTCTTT. Translating gives CSGTVQGNTEAFF. Full variable domain (missing parts from reference TRBV29-1 and TRBJ1-1): SAVISQKPSRDICQRGTSLTIQCQVDSQVTMMFWYRQQPGQSLTLIATANQGSEATYESGFVIDKFPISRPNLTFSTLTVSNMSPEDSSIYLCSGTVQGNTEAFFGQGTRLTVV.

The J gene is TRBJ2-3, the V gene TRBV5-1; D ambiguous. The CDR3 runs to 13 residues. The V end lost 4 bases, the J end lost 1 base, and 7 bases lay between the germline ends. Germline assignment: CDR1 SGHRS and CDR2 YFSETQ. CDR3 DNA: TGCGCCAGCAGCCCCAGCGGCACAGATACGCAGTATTTT. Residues: CASSPSGTDTQYF.

The rearrangement joins TRBV4-1 to TRBJ2-6; D gene unclear. Trimming removed 0 bases from V and 0 bases from J, with 9 bases in between. Germline V lookup: CDR1 MGHRA, CDR2 YSYEKL. This CDR3 comprises 17 residues. CDR3 bases: TGCGCCAGCAGCCAAGATTCTAGTTCCTCTGGGGCCAACGTCCTGACTTTC. Translated: CASSQDSSSSGANVLTF.

The chain carries TRBV7-2 and TRBJ2-1, with D possibly being TRBD1 (7 bases). This CDR3 spans 14 amino acids. Germline assignment: CDR1 SGHTA and CDR2 FQGNSA. Trimming stripped 5 bases from V and 3 bases from J, with 11 bases between. This CDR3 reads CASSPGGLYNEQFF. The DNA of the CDR3 is TGTGCCAGCAGCCCAGGGGGACTCTACAATGAGCAGTTCTTC.

V usage is TRBV6-4 and J usage is TRBJ1-1, with 7 positions matching TRBD1. Germline V gives CDR1 MRHNA, CDR2 SNTAGT. J lost 3 bases, V lost 0 bases, and 10 bases had no gene match. The CDR3 consists of 17 residues. CDR3 residues: CASSDSVTGLLDTEAFF. For the CDR3, the DNA is TGTGCCAGCAGTGACTCCGTGACAGGGCTCCTTGACACTGAAGCTTTCTTT.

The chain joins TRBV9 to TRBJ1-2; 11 bases agree with TRBD1. V lost 0 bases and J lost 8; bases outside the gene matches: 6. The germline gives CDR1 SGDLS, CDR2 YYNGEE. The CDR3 is 15 residues long. The CDR3 loop is CASSVDGGQGAGYTF. For the CDR3, the DNA is TGTGCCAGCAGCGTAGATGGCGGACAGGGGGCAGGCTACACCTTC.

The genes are TRBV4-1 and TRBJ1-3, with 10 positions matching TRBD1. Looked up from germline, CDR1 is MGHRA and CDR2 is YSYEKL. Trimming took 1 base from V and 4 from J; bases not matched to a gene: 7. This CDR3 contains 17 residues. CDR3 loop: CASSQGRGTGVGNTIYF. The DNA for the CDR3 is TGCGCCAGCAGCCAAGGGCGGGGGACAGGGGTAGGAAACACCATATATTTT.

The J gene is TRBJ2-7, the V gene TRBV7-6, with D perhaps TRBD1 (6 bases). The CDR3 has 13 residues. Germline V lookup: CDR1 SGHVS, CDR2 FNYEAQ. V was pared by 2 bases and J by 3 bases, with 8 bases between. Here the CDR3 reads CASSLSRGYEQYF. CDR3 DNA: TGTGCCAGCAGCTTAAGCAGGGGCTACGAGCAGTACTTC.

V usage is TRBV7-6 and J usage is TRBJ1-3; no clear D gene. Germline V gene data show CDR1 as SGHVS and CDR2 as FNYEAQ. The CDR3 loop spans 13 amino acids. V gave up 5 bases and J gave up 0 bases, with 5 bases separating them. The CDR3 nucleotides are TGTGCCAGCAGCCCGAGCTCTGGAAACACCATATATTTT. It yields the protein CASSPSSGNTIYF.

The chain employs TRBV4-1 and TRBJ1-2, with D uncertain. This CDR3 has 14 residues. With 0 bases removed from V and 5 bases from J, the gap between germline ends came to 10 bases. Germline V gives CDR1 MGHRA, CDR2 YSYEKL. DNA of the CDR3: TGCGCCAGCAGCCAAGAACCAGAGGGATATGGCTACACCTTC. Translating gives CASSQEPEGYGYTF.